The 6 T cell receptor beta chains listed next were all sequenced from one sample in a study of blood T cell repertoires in COVID-19. TCRdb keeps only in-frame clones here, not all; method: immunoSEQ multiplex PCR. The data show 250,000 to 300,000 clones, roughly 90% seen once. Input material: peripheral blood. The receptors shown here come from a woman between 45 and 65 years old who had recovered from COVID-19.

This chain uses TRBV11-2 with TRBJ1-2; no clear D. The V end was cut by 4 bases, the J end by 5 bases, with 8 bases between. CDR3 length: 12 residues. CDR1 and CDR2 from the germline V gene are SGHAT and FQNNGV. The CDR3 bases are TGTGCCAGCAGCTCGGTCCCGTATGGCTACACCTTC. This translates into CASSSVPYGYTF.

V gene TRBV19 combines with J gene TRBJ1-2, with 10 bases identical to TRBD1. V lost 3 bases to trimming and J lost 7 bases; unmatched junction nucleotides: 5. The germline gives CDR1 LNHDA, CDR2 SQIVND (reference sequence). The length of the CDR3 is 14 residues. The CDR3 region is CASSIRDRGIGYTF. For the CDR3, the DNA is TGTGCCAGTAGTATCCGGGACAGGGGTATTGGCTACACCTTC.

This chain joins TRBV9 and TRBJ1-4; D is undetermined. CDR1 and CDR2 (germline): SGDLS, YYNGEE. Trimming took 2 bases from V and 7 from J, leaving 12 bases between them. This CDR3 spans 14 amino acids. Here the CDR3 DNA reads TGTGCCAGCAGCGTTTTGGGAGGCCGTGAAAAACTGTTTTTT. Encoded protein: CASSVLGGREKLFF.

The rearrangement links TRBV6-1 to TRBJ2-2; D is unresolved. Germline CDR1 reads MNHNS; CDR2 reads SASEGT. V was shortened by 2 bases and J by 5 bases, with 6 bases between the two germline ends. The CDR3 covers 13 residues. DNA for the CDR3: TGTGCCAGCAGTGAAATCGTTACCGGGGAGCTGTTTTTT. Protein product: CASSEIVTGELFF.

The chain links TRBV7-6 to TRBJ2-7; D remains unclear. The germline V gene has CDR1 SGHVS and CDR2 FNYEAQ. V was pared by 3 bases and J by 1 base, with 10 bases between. This CDR3 region has 14 residues. The CDR3 here is CASSFSLESYEQYF. Here the CDR3 DNA reads TGTGCCAGCAGCTTTAGCCTTGAATCCTACGAGCAGTACTTC.

This clone was observed once. J is TRBJ2-3 and V is TRBV13; 7 bases align to TRBD2. The germline V gene encodes CDR1 PRHDT and CDR2 FYEKMQ (reference sequence). The CDR3 length is 14 residues. With V trimmed by 4 bases and J by 2 bases, 3 bases remained unmatched. The CDR3 spells CASSYAGATDTQYF. For the CDR3, the DNA is TGTGCCAGCAGCTACGCGGGAGCCACAGATACGCAGTATTTT.